The T cell receptor (beta chain) described here comes from a study of blood T cell repertoires in COVID-19. Across the study: There were acute and convalescent COVID-19 samples, and they came from the United States, Italy and Spain. Sources were T cells, B-cell-depleted T cells, or PBMCs; the material itself was cDNA or gDNA.

Assay: immunoSEQ multiplex PCR; the TCRdb copy retains only in-frame clones and omits some. The sample has approximately 44,000 clones, 80% to 90% seen once. Germline V gene data show CDR1 as KGHSH and CDR2 as LQKENI. Trimming left V 3 bases short and J 3 bases short, with 12 bases between. This CDR3 contains 14 residues. The chain has TRBV18 and TRBJ2-7; the D gene is possibly TRBD2 (6 bases). The specimen sequenced was peripheral blood. The origin of this receptor is a woman aged 40 to 49 with acute or convalescent COVID-19. CDR3 protein: CASSPRDVDYEQYF. The DNA of the CDR3 is TGTGCCAGCTCACCGCGGGACGTCGACTACGAGCAGTACTTC.